The T cell receptor (beta chain) described here comes from a study of cytotoxic CD8 clonotypes in ibrutinib-treated CLL. V lost 0 bases, J lost 1 base, and 10 bases lay in between. This CDR3 region has 16 residues. Germline CDR1 is SGHTA and CDR2 is FQGNSA. Profiled with immunoSEQ multiplex PCR; TCRdb holds only in-frame clones, not every one. The sample shows a few hundred thousand clones, under 75% of them seen only once. The origin of this receptor is a human donor with chronic lymphocytic leukemia. The J gene is TRBJ1-5, the V gene TRBV7-2; no clear D gene. Sequencing used PBMCs, obtained after 24 months of ibrutinib treatment. The CDR3 sequence: CASSLAGLLSNQPQHF. The CDR3 DNA reads as TGTGCCAGCAGCTTAGCAGGGCTCCTAAGCAATCAGCCCCAGCATTTT.